These 17 T cell receptor beta chains were all obtained from the same sample, sequenced in a study of blood T cell repertoires in COVID-19. Measured with immunoSEQ multiplex PCR; TCRdb has only the in-frame clones, and not every one. The sample contains some 400,000 clones, about 90% of which appear only once. Sequencing was carried out using PBMCs or T cells enriched from blood (not recorded which). The source of these receptors is a woman aged 30 to 39 who had recovered from COVID-19.

This sequence joins TRBV24-1 and TRBJ2-1, with TRBD2 matching 9 bases. The CDR3 is 15 residues long. V was pared by 4 bases and J by 8 bases, with 8 bases of the junction left unmatched. Germline lookup yields CDR1 KGHDR and CDR2 SFDVKD. As DNA, the CDR3 is TGTGCCACCAGTGAGTCCGGGACTAGCTCCTATGAGCAGTTCTTC. Translating gives CATSESGTSSYEQFF.

DNA for the CDR3: TGCGCCAGCAGCTATGGACAGGGGAATTCACCCCTCCACTTT. Translated, it gives CASSYGQGNSPLHF. The chain is built from TRBV5-1 and TRBJ1-6, with 9 bases lining up with TRBD1. V gave up 3 bases and J gave up 7 bases; unmatched junction bases: 2. Germline lookup yields CDR1 SGHRS and CDR2 YFSETQ. The length of the CDR3 is 14 residues.

The chain is built from TRBV7-3 and TRBJ2-3, with D tentatively TRBD1 (5 bases). Trimming removed 8 bases from V and 2 bases from J, with 11 bases in between. Germline loops: CDR1 SGHTA, CDR2 FQGTGA. This CDR3 has 13 residues. CDR3 amino acids: CASSTGSTDTQYF. DNA of the CDR3: TGTGCCAGCTCTACAGGCTCCACAGATACGCAGTATTTT.

The V call is TRBV6-2 or TRBV6-3, the J call TRBJ1-1, with TRBD1 matching 7 bases. V was pared by 4 bases and J by 0 bases, with 5 bases of the junction left unmatched. The germline CDR1 and CDR2 sequences are MNHEY and SVGEGT. This CDR3 is built from 15 residues. The CDR3 DNA follows: TGTGCCAGCAGTTCCGGGACAGCTATGAACACTGAAGCTTTCTTT. It codes for CASSSGTAMNTEAFF.

The rearrangement joins TRBV5-1 to TRBJ2-5; no firm D call. Germline CDR1 SGHRS, CDR2 YFSETQ. The CDR3 extends over 13 amino acids. The V end was cut by 1 base, the J end by 5 bases, with 9 bases between. The CDR3 region has the DNA TGCGCCAGCAGCTTGAACCCCGGGGAGACCCAGTACTTC. Amino acid sequence: CASSLNPGETQYF.

The chain combines TRBV7-9 with TRBJ2-6; D ambiguous. The CDR3 length is 14 residues. The V gene lost 5 bases and the J gene lost 5 bases, with 10 bases spanning the gap. The V gene's germline CDR1 is SEHNR and CDR2 FQNEAQ (reference sequence). CDR3 DNA: TGTGCCAGCAGCGACCTTGACAGGGCCAACGTCCTGACTTTC. This translates into CASSDLDRANVLTF.

J is TRBJ2-1 and V is TRBV30; 8 nucleotides agree with TRBD2. CDR1 is GTSNPN, CDR2 SVGIG, per germline (reference sequence). With 2 bases clipped from V and 13 bases from J, the junction kept 7 bases outside the gene matches. The CDR3 is 12 amino acids. The CDR3, as DNA: TGTGCCTGGAGTTTAGGGCGGGGGGATCAGTTCTTC. It codes for CAWSLGRGDQFF. Based on the CDR3 plus reference TRBV30 and TRBJ2-1, the full variable domain is SQTIHQWPATLVQPVGSPLSLECTVEGTSNPNLYWYRQAAGRGLQLLFYSVGIGQISSEVPQNLSASRPQDRQFILSSKKLLLSDSGFYLCAWSLGRGDQFFGPGTRLTVL.

The CDR3 sequence: CASSPFSGGAREQFF. The CDR3 region has the DNA TGTGCCAGCAGCCCCTTTAGCGGGGGGGCCCGGGAGCAGTTCTTC. J is TRBJ2-1 and V is TRBV9; TRBD2 aligns across 11 bases. Germline V CDR1 and CDR2: SGDLS, YYNGEE. The CDR3 is 15 amino acids. V lost 4 bases, J lost 10 bases, and 10 bases stayed unmatched.

V gene TRBV6-5 combines with J gene TRBJ2-7; a weak D match, TRBD1 (5 bases). The V end was cut by 6 bases, the J end by 0 bases, with 12 bases between. This CDR3 spans 14 amino acids. Germline CDR1 MNHEY, CDR2 SVGAGI. CDR3 bases: TGTGCCAGCAGGACAGAAATTAGCTCCTACGAGCAGTACTTC. Encoded protein: CASRTEISSYEQYF.

This chain uses TRBV15 with TRBJ2-6, with 7 bases identical to TRBD1. Germline values: CDR1 LNHNV, CDR2 YYDKDF (reference sequence). Trimming at V came to 3 bases and at J to 2 bases, leaving 4 bases not matched to a gene. CDR3 length: 16 residues. CDR3 sequence: CATSRVQGAGANVLTF. The CDR3 bases are TGTGCCACCAGCAGGGTCCAGGGGGCTGGGGCCAACGTCCTGACTTTC.

The gene calls are TRBV6-5 and TRBJ2-7; possibly TRBD1 for D (6 bases). This CDR3 has 13 residues. Germline V gives CDR1 MNHEY, CDR2 SVGAGI. The V gene lost 5 bases and the J gene lost 7 bases, with 15 bases spanning the gap. CDR3 sequence reads: CASSTTGLREQYF. The CDR3 coding sequence is TGTGCCAGCAGTACAACAGGGTTAAGGGAGCAGTACTTC.

V and J are TRBV4-1 and TRBJ1-2; D is perhaps TRBD1 (5 bases). Germline V gene sequence: CDR1 MGHRA, CDR2 YSYEKL. The length of the CDR3 is 17 residues. With 1 base removed from V and 2 bases from J, the gap between germline ends came to 17 bases. The CDR3 here is CASSQVRGARVNYGYTF. The CDR3, as DNA: TGCGCCAGCAGCCAAGTACGAGGCGCCAGGGTGAACTATGGCTACACCTTC.

The J gene is TRBJ2-3, the V gene TRBV5-1, with 14 bases matching TRBD2. The CDR3 spans 18 residues. The germline V gene has CDR1 SGHRS and CDR2 YFSETQ. V lost 3 bases, J lost 5 bases, and 11 bases stayed unmatched. CDR3 residues: CASSSGLAGGPQEDTQYF. CDR3 DNA sequence: TGCGCCAGCAGCTCTGGACTAGCGGGAGGACCCCAGGAAGATACGCAGTATTTT.

This chain connects TRBV19 to TRBJ1-4; D not certain. Per germline, CDR1 LNHDA and CDR2 SQIVND (reference sequence). V was cut by 3 bases and J by 8 bases, with 13 bases left in between. This CDR3 region has 14 residues. The CDR3 here is CASSMFRSGEKLFF. CDR3 DNA: TGTGCCAGTAGTATGTTCCGGTCGGGGGAAAAACTGTTTTTT.

This chain joins TRBV5-1 and TRBJ1-1; D remains ambiguous. Trimming cost V 4 bases and J 4 bases, with 20 bases left between them. Germline-derived CDR1 and CDR2 are SGHRS and YFSETQ. CDR3 size: 16 residues. The CDR3 is CASSHREGWEFTEAFF. CDR3 sequence (DNA): TGCGCCAGCAGCCACCGGGAAGGGTGGGAGTTCACTGAAGCTTTCTTT.

For the CDR3, the DNA is TGTGCCTGGAGCGCGGTGAACACTGAAGCTTTCTTT. Translation gives CAWSAVNTEAFF. This chain uses TRBV30 with TRBJ1-1; D unresolved. Trimming stripped 3 bases from V and 0 bases from J, with 5 bases between. The CDR3 covers 12 residues. CDR1 is GTSNPN, CDR2 SVGIG, per germline (reference sequence).

The rearrangement links TRBV7-2 to TRBJ2-2; the match to TRBD1 covers 7 bases. The CDR3 has 15 residues. The germline V gene has CDR1 SGHTA and CDR2 FQGNSA. V was clipped by 1 base and J by 3 bases; unmatched bases: 2. The CDR3 here is CASSLGDSYTGELFF. As DNA, the CDR3 is TGTGCCAGCAGCTTAGGGGACAGCTACACCGGGGAGCTGTTTTTT.